This T cell receptor (beta chain) originates from a study of T cells in Graves' hyperthyroidism and ophthalmopathy. The overall study: Peripheral blood was secured at the point of initial diagnosis, before any treatment.

This clonotype was seen at least ten times. Its antigen is still unknown. RNA transcripts served as the template for amplifying TCR beta CDR3 regions. The TCR CDR3 was amplified in a first-round RT-PCR using the HTBI primer set. TCRdb ran MiXCR on the multiplex PCR reads and lists one entry per CDR3 protein. Counted here are approximately 430,000 distinct CDR3 sequences, about a sixth occurring once; the ten biggest clones make up roughly 7.4%. Study results and caveats: Blood also carried most thyroid clonotypes expanded above 0.001. Ophthalmopathy got predicted by the model a median roughly 6.4 months before its onset.

The V gene end was trimmed by 2 bases and the J gene end by 3 bases; junction bases not matched to a gene: 16. Germline assignment: CDR1 MNHNS and CDR2 SASEGT. The CDR3 totals 18 residues. This clonotype was sampled from a young woman with Graves' hyperthyroidism. Sequences were obtained from blood. The chain links TRBV6-1 to TRBJ2-7; 7 nucleotides align to TRBD1. The CDR3 DNA reads as TGTGCCAGCAGTGAACAAATAACAGGGGCGACGGGCGGCTACGAGCAGTACTTC. Translated: CASSEQITGATGGYEQYF.